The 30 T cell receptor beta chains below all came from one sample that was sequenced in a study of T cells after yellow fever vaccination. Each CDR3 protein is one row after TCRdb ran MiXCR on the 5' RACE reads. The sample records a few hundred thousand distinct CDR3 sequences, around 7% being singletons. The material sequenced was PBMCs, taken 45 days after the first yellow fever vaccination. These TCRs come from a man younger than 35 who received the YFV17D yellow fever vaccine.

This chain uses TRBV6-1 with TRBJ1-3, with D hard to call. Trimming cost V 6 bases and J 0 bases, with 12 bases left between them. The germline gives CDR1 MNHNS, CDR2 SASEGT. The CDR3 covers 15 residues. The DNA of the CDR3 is TGTGCCAGCAGCGAACAGCCGAGCTCTGGAAACACCATATATTTT. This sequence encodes CASSEQPSSGNTIYF.

The DNA for the CDR3 is TGTGCCAGCTCACCACGACCCGGGGGGGCCCCTACAGATACGCAGTATTTT. Encoded protein: CASSPRPGGAPTDTQYF. The rearrangement links TRBV18 to TRBJ2-3; 8 bases agree with TRBD2. The germline V gene has CDR1 KGHSH and CDR2 LQKENI. J gave up 3 bases and V 1 base, and 9 bases lay outside the gene matches. This CDR3 is built from 17 residues.

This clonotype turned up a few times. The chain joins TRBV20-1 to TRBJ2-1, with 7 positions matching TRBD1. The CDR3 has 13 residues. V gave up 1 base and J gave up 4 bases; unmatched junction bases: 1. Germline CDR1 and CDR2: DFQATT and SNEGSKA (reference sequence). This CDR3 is CSARGDSYNEQFF. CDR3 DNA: TGCAGTGCTAGAGGGGACAGTTACAATGAGCAGTTCTTC.

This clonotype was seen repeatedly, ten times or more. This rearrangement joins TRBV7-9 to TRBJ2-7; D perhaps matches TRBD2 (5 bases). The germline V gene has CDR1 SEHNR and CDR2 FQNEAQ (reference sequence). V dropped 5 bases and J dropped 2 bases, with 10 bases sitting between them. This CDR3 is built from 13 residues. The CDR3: CASSPSGTYEQYF. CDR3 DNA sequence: TGTGCCAGCAGCCCGAGCGGCACCTACGAGCAGTACTTC.

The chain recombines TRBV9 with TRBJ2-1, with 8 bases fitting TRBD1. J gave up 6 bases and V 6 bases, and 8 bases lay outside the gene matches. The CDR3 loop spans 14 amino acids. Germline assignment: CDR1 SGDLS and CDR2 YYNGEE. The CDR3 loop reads CASTRQGLSNEQFF. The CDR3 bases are TGTGCCAGCACCCGACAGGGGTTGAGCAATGAGCAGTTCTTC.

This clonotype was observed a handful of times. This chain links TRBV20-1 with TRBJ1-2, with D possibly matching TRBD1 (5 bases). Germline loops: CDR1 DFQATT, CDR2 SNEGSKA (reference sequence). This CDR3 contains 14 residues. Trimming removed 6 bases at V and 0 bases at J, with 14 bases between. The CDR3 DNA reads TGCAGTGCGCCGGAGGGGATTACTAACTATGGCTACACCTTC. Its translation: CSAPEGITNYGYTF.

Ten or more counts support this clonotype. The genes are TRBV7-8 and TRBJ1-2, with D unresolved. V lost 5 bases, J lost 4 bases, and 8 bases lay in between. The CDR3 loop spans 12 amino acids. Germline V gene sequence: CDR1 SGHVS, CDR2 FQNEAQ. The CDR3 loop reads CASSGPGYGYTF. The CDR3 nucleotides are TGTGCCAGCAGCGGACCGGGCTATGGCTACACCTTC.

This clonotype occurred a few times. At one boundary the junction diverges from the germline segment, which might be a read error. CDR3 loop: CACSTRDRGLEISYEQYF. CDR3 coding DNA: TGTGCCTGCAGTACCCGGGACAGGGGGTTAGAAATCTCCTACGAGCAGTACTTC. This chain joins TRBV12-3 or TRBV12-4 and TRBJ2-7, with 11 nucleotides matching TRBD1. The CDR3 runs 18 residues.

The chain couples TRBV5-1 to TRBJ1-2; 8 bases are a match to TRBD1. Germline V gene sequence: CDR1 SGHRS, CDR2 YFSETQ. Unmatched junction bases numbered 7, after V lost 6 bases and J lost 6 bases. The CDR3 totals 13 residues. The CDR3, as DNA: TGCGCCAGCAATCGAGACAGGGGCGATGGCTACACCTTC. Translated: CASNRDRGDGYTF.

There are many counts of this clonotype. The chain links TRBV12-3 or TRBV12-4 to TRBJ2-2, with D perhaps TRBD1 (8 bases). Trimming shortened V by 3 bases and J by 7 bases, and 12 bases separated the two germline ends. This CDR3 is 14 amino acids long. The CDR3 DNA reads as TGTGCCAGCAGTTTGGACAGGGAGGGCGGGGAGCTGTTTTTT. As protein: CASSLDREGGELFF.

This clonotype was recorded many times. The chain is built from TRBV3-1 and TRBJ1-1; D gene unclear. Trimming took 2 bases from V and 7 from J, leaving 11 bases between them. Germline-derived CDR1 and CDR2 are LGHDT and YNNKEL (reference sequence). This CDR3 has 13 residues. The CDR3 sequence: CASSQFLSSEAFF. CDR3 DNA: TGTGCCAGCAGCCAATTCTTGAGTAGTGAAGCTTTCTTT.

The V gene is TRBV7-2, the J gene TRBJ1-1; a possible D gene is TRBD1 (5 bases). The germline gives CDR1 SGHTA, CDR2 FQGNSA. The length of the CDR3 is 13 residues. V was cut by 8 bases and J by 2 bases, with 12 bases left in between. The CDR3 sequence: CASHPGVNTEAFF. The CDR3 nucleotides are TGTGCCAGCCACCCGGGGGTAAACACTGAAGCTTTCTTT.

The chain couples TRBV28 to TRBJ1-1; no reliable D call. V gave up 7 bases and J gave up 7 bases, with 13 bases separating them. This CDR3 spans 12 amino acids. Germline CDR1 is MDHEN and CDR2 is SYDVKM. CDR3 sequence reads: CASTAVEFEAFF. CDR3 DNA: TGTGCCAGCACCGCGGTGGAGTTTGAAGCTTTCTTT.

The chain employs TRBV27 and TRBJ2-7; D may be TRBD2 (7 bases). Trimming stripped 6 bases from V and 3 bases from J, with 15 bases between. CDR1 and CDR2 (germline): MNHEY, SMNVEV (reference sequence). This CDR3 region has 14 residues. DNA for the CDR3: TGTGCCAGCAGGGGCGGGGGCGGCCTCTACGAGCAGTACTTC. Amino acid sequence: CASRGGGGLYEQYF.

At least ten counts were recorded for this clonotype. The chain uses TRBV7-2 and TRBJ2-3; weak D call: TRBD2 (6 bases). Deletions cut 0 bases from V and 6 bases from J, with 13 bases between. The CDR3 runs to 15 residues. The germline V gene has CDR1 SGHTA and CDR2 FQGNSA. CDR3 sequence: CASSLAGGWADTQYF. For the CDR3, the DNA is TGTGCCAGCAGCTTAGCCGGGGGATGGGCCGATACGCAGTATTTT.

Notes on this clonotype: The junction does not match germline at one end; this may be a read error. CDR3 residues: CAIWSWGQGGRTDQRQHF. The CDR3 coding sequence is TGTGCCATCTGGTCTTGGGGCCAGGGGGGAAGGACGGATCAGCGCCAGCATTTT. The chain links TRBV3-1 to TRBJ1-5; 7 bases are a match to TRBD1. The CDR3 consists of 18 residues. Germline V gene lookup returns CDR1 LGHDT and CDR2 YNNKEL (reference sequence).

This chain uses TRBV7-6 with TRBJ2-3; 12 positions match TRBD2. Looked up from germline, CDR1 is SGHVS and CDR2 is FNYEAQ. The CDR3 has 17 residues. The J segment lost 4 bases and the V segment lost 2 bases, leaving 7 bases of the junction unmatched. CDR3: CASSLRGLAGNSDTQYF. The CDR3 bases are TGTGCCAGCAGCTTACGCGGACTAGCGGGGAATTCAGATACGCAGTATTTT.

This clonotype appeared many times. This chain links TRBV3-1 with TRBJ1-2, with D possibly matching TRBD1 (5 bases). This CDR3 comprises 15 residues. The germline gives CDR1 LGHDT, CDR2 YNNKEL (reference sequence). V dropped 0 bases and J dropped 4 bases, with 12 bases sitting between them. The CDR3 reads CASSQDEGRVYGYTF. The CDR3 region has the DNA TGTGCCAGCAGCCAAGACGAGGGGAGGGTCTATGGCTACACCTTC.

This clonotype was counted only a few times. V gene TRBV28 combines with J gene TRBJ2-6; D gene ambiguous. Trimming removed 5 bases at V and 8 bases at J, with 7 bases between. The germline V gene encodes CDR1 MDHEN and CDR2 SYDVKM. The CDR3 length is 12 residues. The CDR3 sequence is CASSGLPNVLTF. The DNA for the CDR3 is TGTGCCAGCAGTGGCCTCCCCAACGTCCTGACTTTC.

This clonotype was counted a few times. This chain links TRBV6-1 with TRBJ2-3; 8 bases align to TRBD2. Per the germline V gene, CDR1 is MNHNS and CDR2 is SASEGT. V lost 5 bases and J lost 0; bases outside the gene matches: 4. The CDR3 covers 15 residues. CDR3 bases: TGTGCCAGCAGTAGACTAGCGCTTAGCACAGATACGCAGTATTTT. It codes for CASSRLALSTDTQYF.

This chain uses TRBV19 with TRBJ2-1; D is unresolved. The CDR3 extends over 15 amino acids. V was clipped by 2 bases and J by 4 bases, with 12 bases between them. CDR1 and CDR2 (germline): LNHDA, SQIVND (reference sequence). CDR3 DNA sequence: TGTGCCAGTAGTATAATCAGTTTTTCTTACAATGAGCAGTTCTTC. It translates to CASSIISFSYNEQFF.

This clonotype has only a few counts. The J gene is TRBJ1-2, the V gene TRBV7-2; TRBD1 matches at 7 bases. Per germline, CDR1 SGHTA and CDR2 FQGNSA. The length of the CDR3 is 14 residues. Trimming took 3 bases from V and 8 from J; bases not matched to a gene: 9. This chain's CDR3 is CASSFGQGVEGYTF. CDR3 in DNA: TGTGCCAGCAGCTTCGGCCAGGGGGTAGAGGGCTACACCTTC.

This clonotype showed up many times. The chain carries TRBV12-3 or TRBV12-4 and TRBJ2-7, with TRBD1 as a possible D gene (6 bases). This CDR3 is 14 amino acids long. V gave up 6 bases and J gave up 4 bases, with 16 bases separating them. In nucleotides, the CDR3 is TGTGCCAGCAGACACAGGGACGCTACTTACGAGCAGTACTTC. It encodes CASRHRDATYEQYF.

CDR3 nucleotides: TGTGCCAGCACCCCGGGACTTTCCACAGATACGCAGTATTTT. Its protein product is CASTPGLSTDTQYF. The chain links TRBV12-3 or TRBV12-4 to TRBJ2-3; TRBD2 is a possible D gene (6 bases). The ends were cut back, 7 bases at V and 2 bases at J, with 13 bases in the middle. There are 14 residues in the CDR3.

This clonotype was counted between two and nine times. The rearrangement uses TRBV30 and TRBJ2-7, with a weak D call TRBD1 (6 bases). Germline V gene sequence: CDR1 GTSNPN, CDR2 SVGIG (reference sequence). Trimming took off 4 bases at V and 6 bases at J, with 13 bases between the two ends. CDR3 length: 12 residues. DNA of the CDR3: TGTGCCTGGATGGGGGCGGGTTTCGAGCAGTACTTC. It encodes CAWMGAGFEQYF.

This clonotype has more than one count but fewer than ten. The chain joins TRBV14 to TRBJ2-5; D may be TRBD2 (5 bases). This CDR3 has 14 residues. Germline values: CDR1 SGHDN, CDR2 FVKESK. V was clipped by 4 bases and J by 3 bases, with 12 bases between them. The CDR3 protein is CASSLTTRKETQYF. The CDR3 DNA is TGTGCCAGCAGCCTCACCACTAGGAAAGAGACCCAGTACTTC.

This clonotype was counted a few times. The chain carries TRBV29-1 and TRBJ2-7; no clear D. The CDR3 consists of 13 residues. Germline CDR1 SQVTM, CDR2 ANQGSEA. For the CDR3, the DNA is TGCAGTGCCTCCTACAGAGACTTCGACGAGCAGTACTTC. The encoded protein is CSASYRDFDEQYF.

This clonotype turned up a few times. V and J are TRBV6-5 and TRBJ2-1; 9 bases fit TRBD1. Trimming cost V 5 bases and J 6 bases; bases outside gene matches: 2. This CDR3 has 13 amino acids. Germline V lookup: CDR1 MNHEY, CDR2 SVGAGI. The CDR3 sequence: CASSLQGANEQFF. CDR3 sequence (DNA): TGTGCCAGCAGTCTACAGGGGGCCAATGAGCAGTTCTTC.

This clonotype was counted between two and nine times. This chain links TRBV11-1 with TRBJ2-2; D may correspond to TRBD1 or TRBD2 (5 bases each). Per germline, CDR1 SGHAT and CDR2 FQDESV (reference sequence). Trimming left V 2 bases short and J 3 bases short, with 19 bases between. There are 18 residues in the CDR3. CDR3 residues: CASSLRGRALSHTGELFF. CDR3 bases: TGTGCCAGCAGCTTACGGGGCAGGGCGCTCTCACACACCGGGGAGCTGTTTTTT. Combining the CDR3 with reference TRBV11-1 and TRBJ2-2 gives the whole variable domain EAEVAQSPRYKITEKSQAVAFWCDPISGHATLYWYRQILGQGPELLVQFQDESVVDDSQLPKDRFSAERLKGVDSTLKIQPAELGDSAMYLCASSLRGRALSHTGELFFGEGSRLTVL.

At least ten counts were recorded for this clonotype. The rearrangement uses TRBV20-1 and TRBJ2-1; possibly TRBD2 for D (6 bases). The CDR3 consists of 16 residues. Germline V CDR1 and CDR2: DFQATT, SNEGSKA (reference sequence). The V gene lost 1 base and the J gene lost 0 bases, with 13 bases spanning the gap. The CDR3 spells CSARGNGGSSYNEQFF. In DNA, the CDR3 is TGCAGTGCTAGAGGGAATGGGGGGAGCTCCTACAATGAGCAGTTCTTC.